The rows below give T cell receptor beta chains drawn from one sample of a study of graft-versus-host responses after intestinal transplantation. Measured with immunoSEQ multiplex PCR; TCRdb has only the in-frame clones, and not every one. Among more than 25,000 clones listed, over 85% were seen once. Here the sequenced sample was PBMCs, taken 18 days after transplant. These receptors all stem from a human patient who received an intestinal transplant, so some T cells may come from the graft donor. Both conserved end residues are trimmed from each CDR3. Some rows mark clone size as missing; the rest say once, few, many or name a class of expanded clone.

J gene: TRBJ2-7; clone size: -; V gene: TRBV18; CDR3 protein: ASSDLGEQY
J gene: TRBJ2-5; clone size: once; V gene: TRBV11-3; CDR3 protein: AIGQNQETQY
J gene: TRBJ2-7; clone size: -; V gene: TRBV7-9; CDR3 protein: ASSLAHSPYEQY
J gene: TRBJ1-5; clone size: -; V gene: TRBV6-4; CDR3 protein: ASSETGGVGNQPQH
J gene: TRBJ1-1; clone size: -; V gene: TRBV27; CDR3 protein: ASSSADSGAGEAF
J gene: TRBJ1-2; clone size: -; V gene: TRBV6-1; CDR3 protein: ASSVFGDSDGYT
J gene: TRBJ1-5; clone size: once; V gene: TRBV7-9; CDR3 protein: ASSRGQGNQPQH
J gene: TRBJ2-5; clone size: -; V gene: TRBV5-4; CDR3 protein: ASSLGETRETQY
J gene: TRBJ2-7; clone size: -; V gene: TRBV7-9; CDR3 protein: ASSLVGYEQY
J gene: TRBJ1-1; clone size: -; V gene: TRBV29-1; CDR3 protein: SHPGQGRTEAF
J gene: TRBJ1-1; clone size: once; V gene: TRBV11-3; CDR3 protein: ASSLESPMGTEAF
J gene: TRBJ1-5; clone size: -; V gene: TRBV4-1; CDR3 protein: ASSQVSGGDQPQH
J gene: TRBJ1-1; clone size: -; V gene: TRBV4-1; CDR3 protein: ASSQTLEMGLEAF
J gene: TRBJ1-3; clone size: -; V gene: TRBV10-1; CDR3 protein: ASSGGQIYTIY
J gene: TRBJ1-1; clone size: -; V gene: TRBV7-6; CDR3 protein: ASTTGGGSGEAF
J gene: TRBJ2-7; clone size: -; V gene: TRBV10-1; CDR3 protein: ASSGGGLREQY
J gene: TRBJ1-3; clone size: -; V gene: TRBV29-1; CDR3 protein: SVAQGATGNTIY
J gene: TRBJ2-7; clone size: once; V gene: TRBV2; CDR3 protein: ASRHDRGQKY
J gene: TRBJ1-2; clone size: -; V gene: TRBV18; CDR3 protein: ASSPYGALGSPIYGYT
J gene: TRBJ2-1; clone size: -; V gene: TRBV7-2; CDR3 protein: ASSPGGGPFYNEQF
J gene: TRBJ2-5; clone size: -; V gene: TRBV5-3; CDR3 protein: ARSPQGRDQETQY
J gene: TRBJ2-1; clone size: once; V gene: TRBV7-9; CDR3 protein: ASSSVAGENEQF
J gene: TRBJ2-2; clone size: -; V gene: TRBV9; CDR3 protein: ASSVQGAVGELF
J gene: TRBJ1-6; clone size: -; V gene: TRBV7-9; CDR3 protein: ASSRFTEQVSPLH
J gene: TRBJ1-4; clone size: -; V gene: TRBV6-4; CDR3 protein: ASSERVFEKLF
J gene: TRBJ2-2; clone size: -; V gene: TRBV2; CDR3 protein: ASSRDRPINTGELF
J gene: TRBJ1-1; clone size: -; V gene: TRBV9; CDR3 protein: ASSRGQNTEAF
J gene: TRBJ2-1; clone size: -; V gene: TRBV5-1; CDR3 protein: ASSGGLAGVSYNEQF
J gene: TRBJ1-2; clone size: -; V gene: TRBV7-9; CDR3 protein: ASSLVQGYGYT
J gene: TRBJ2-1; clone size: -; V gene: TRBV7-9; CDR3 protein: ASNGILTGIDEQF
J gene: TRBJ2-1; clone size: -; V gene: TRBV29-1; CDR3 protein: SVDVEGPYNEQF
J gene: TRBJ2-3; clone size: -; V gene: TRBV9; CDR3 protein: ASSERLAGVTDTQY
J gene: TRBJ1-2; clone size: once; V gene: TRBV29-1; CDR3 protein: SVDRGNGYT
J gene: TRBJ2-1; clone size: -; V gene: TRBV9; CDR3 protein: ASSAFRGGANEQF
J gene: TRBJ2-5; clone size: -; V gene: TRBV7-6; CDR3 protein: ASSPAGQIKETQY
J gene: TRBJ2-7; clone size: -; V gene: TRBV4-1; CDR3 protein: ASSHHPTGLSREQY